This T cell receptor beta chain appears in the sequencing data of a study of Graves' ophthalmopathy and Graves' hyperthyroidism. For the study at large: Hyperthyroidism counted as stable given no ophthalmopathy within 18 months of follow-up.

Per the germline V gene, CDR1 is SQVTM and CDR2 is ANQGSEA. V lost 6 bases and J 0 bases, leaving 11 bases between the germline ends. The CDR3 covers 13 residues. Beta-chain TCR CDR3 regions were amplified from RNA transcripts. The library came from an HTBI-primed first-round RT-PCR and a second-round multiplex PCR. TCRdb passed the multiplex PCR reads through MiXCR, listing each CDR3 protein once. Of roughly 600,000 distinct CDR3 sequences listed, less than 45% are singletons. The table lists this clonotype with many counts. This TCR came from an adult man with Graves' hyperthyroidism. The rearrangement joins TRBV29-1 to TRBJ1-1, with D perhaps matching TRBD1 (5 bases). The specimen was peripheral blood or thyroid tissue (not recorded which). The CDR3 protein is CSVLGGLNTEAFF. The CDR3 nucleotides are TGCAGCGTCCTCGGGGGGTTGAACACTGAAGCTTTCTTT.